One sample yielded the 6 T cell receptor beta chains listed below, sequenced in a study of blood T cell repertoires in COVID-19 (dated by TCRdb to 2018 to 2021). The library was prepared using the immunoSEQ multiplex PCR assay. What TCRdb holds here is the immuneACCESS table cut down to in-frame rearrangements. Part of the clones is not present; checked against another copy, under half of the missing clones reflect an unresolved V gene, and the others are unexplained. For this sample there are approximately 80,000 clones; about 88% appear just once. The ten biggest clones cover around 40% of the sample. Sequenced input: peripheral blood. The receptors originated from a human donor in a cohort sampled during active COVID-19.

This chain joins TRBV5-1 and TRBJ2-3; 10 bases are a match to TRBD2. There are 17 residues in the CDR3. The V gene's germline CDR1 is SGHRS and CDR2 YFSETQ. The ends lost 1 base at V and 6 bases at J; junction bases unmatched: 11. The CDR3 region has the DNA TGCGCCAGCAGCTTGTCCGCAACTAGCGGGGTTGCGGATACGCAGTATTTT. Its translation: CASSLSATSGVADTQYF.

The rearrangement uses TRBV5-1 and TRBJ1-2, with D maybe TRBD1 (6 bases). V lost 3 bases and J lost 0, with 9 bases in between. The CDR3 loop spans 14 amino acids. CDR1 is SGHRS, CDR2 YFSETQ, per germline. Written as DNA, the CDR3 is TGCGCCAGCAGCTCGGACAGCGCTAACTATGGCTACACCTTC. Its translation is CASSSDSANYGYTF.

The gene calls are TRBV7-2 and TRBJ2-7; 8 bases fit TRBD1. The germline gives CDR1 SGHTA, CDR2 FQGNSA. The CDR3 loop spans 15 amino acids. V trimming: 2 bases; J trimming: 2 bases; junction bases outside the gene matches: 5. In nucleotides, the CDR3 is TGTGCCAGCAGCTTAAGCGGACAGGGTGCCTACGAGCAGTACTTC. Translated, it gives CASSLSGQGAYEQYF.

The V call is TRBV7-2, the J call TRBJ1-4, with 9 bases matching TRBD1. CDR3 length equals 15 residues. V lost 5 bases to trimming and J lost 8 bases; unmatched junction nucleotides: 9. Germline V gene lookup returns CDR1 SGHTA and CDR2 FQGNSA. CDR3 protein: CASSVGQGRGEKLFF. The DNA for the CDR3 is TGTGCCAGCAGCGTAGGACAGGGGAGGGGAGAAAAACTGTTTTTT.

V usage is TRBV5-5 and J usage is TRBJ1-1; D remains unclear. CDR1 is SGHKS, CDR2 YYEKEE, per germline (reference sequence). The V end was cut by 2 bases, the J end by 1 base, with 9 bases between. The CDR3 covers 14 residues. CDR3 sequence reads: CASSLGGWNTEAFF. CDR3 bases: TGTGCCAGCAGCTTAGGAGGGTGGAACACTGAAGCTTTCTTT.

The chain joins TRBV7-9 to TRBJ2-3; 10 bases are shared with TRBD2. J gave up 2 bases and V 1 base, and 9 bases lay outside the gene matches. This CDR3 contains 18 residues. Germline CDR1 is SEHNR and CDR2 is FQNEAQ (reference sequence). This CDR3 reads CASSLGSSGSPLTDTQYF. In DNA, the CDR3 is TGTGCCAGCAGCTTAGGGTCTAGCGGGAGTCCTCTCACAGATACGCAGTATTTT.